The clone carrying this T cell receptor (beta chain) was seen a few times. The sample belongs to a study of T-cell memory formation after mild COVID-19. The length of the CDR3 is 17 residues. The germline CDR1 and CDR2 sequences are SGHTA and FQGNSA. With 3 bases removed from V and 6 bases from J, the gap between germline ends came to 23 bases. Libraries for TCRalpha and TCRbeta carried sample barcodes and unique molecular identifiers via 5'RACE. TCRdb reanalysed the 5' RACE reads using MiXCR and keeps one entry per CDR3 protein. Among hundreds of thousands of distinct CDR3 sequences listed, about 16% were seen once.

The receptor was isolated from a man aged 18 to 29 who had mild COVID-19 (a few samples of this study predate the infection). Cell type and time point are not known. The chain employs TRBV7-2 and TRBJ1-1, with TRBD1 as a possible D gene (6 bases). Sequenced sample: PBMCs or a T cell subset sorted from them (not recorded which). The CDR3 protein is CASSFAPTGTRRAEAFF. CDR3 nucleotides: TGTGCCAGCAGCTTTGCCCCAACCGGGACAAGGAGGGCTGAAGCTTTCTTT.